This TCR beta chain was captured in a study of blood T cell repertoires in COVID-19. Study-level background: The United States, Italy and Spain were the sources of the acute and convalescent COVID-19 samples. T cells, B-cell-depleted T cells, or PBMCs provided the cDNA or gDNA that served as material.

The CDR3 has 15 residues. Unmatched junction bases numbered 5, after V lost 0 bases and J lost 2 bases. Per germline, CDR1 SGHNT and CDR2 YYREEE (reference sequence). In the authors' workflow: How many nucleated cells were present was estimated from reference gene primer amplification. The data were produced by immunoSEQ multiplex PCR, yet TCRdb's version contains in-frame clones alone and is incomplete. The V and J calls and clone size were taken over from that table, and D and trimming were inferred from the DNA. Among 93,000 or so clones listed, 75% to 90% were seen once. The TCR sequence derives from a human donor in a cohort sampled during active or convalescent COVID-19. The chain carries TRBV5-4 and TRBJ2-7; 7 bases are shared with TRBD1. The sample taken for sequencing was peripheral blood. The CDR3 DNA follows: TGTGCCAGCAGCTTGGCCGGGACAGTCGCCTACGAGCAGTACTTC. Translation: CASSLAGTVAYEQYF.